This TCR beta chain was captured in a study of blood T cells in healthy people across ages. The sample holds a few counts of this clonotype. The antigen is undetermined. A second PCR, run for 7 to 11 cycles, used a sample-barcoded 5' primer plus a J-beta primer mix. Every cDNA molecule bore a tag from a template-switch adaptor containing 12 random nucleotides. Each sample provided no less than 3 million CDR3-containing paired-end reads. TCRdb re-called the 5' RACE reads with MiXCR, one entry per CDR3 protein. Of 1.5 million to 2 million distinct CDR3 sequences listed, about 35% were seen once; the top ten hold approximately 10%. Findings of the study overall: The donors' CMV status was not determined, possibly confounding changes in expanded clonotypes. With age, beta diversity per million T cells declined roughly linearly, significantly by approximately 40.

CDR1 and CDR2 (germline): SGHRS, YFSETQ. CDR3 length: 16 residues. V gave up 5 bases and J gave up 3 bases, with 18 bases separating them. This chain connects TRBV5-1 to TRBJ2-1; the D gene could be TRBD1 or TRBD2 (5 bases each). The sequence derives from a woman aged 30 to 39 in good health. Sequencing was carried out using blood. The CDR3 nucleotides are TGCGCCAGCAGTCCGGGGCCGGCTGTGGTCTACAATGAGCAGTTCTTC. Protein: CASSPGPAVVYNEQFF. The full variable domain, its missing parts supplied by reference TRBV5-1 and TRBJ2-1, is KAGVTQTPRYLIKTRGQQVTLSCSPISGHRSVSWYQQTPGQGLQFLFEYFSETQRNKGNFPGRFSGRQFSNSRSEMNVSTLELGDSALYLCASSPGPAVVYNEQFFGPGTRLTVL.